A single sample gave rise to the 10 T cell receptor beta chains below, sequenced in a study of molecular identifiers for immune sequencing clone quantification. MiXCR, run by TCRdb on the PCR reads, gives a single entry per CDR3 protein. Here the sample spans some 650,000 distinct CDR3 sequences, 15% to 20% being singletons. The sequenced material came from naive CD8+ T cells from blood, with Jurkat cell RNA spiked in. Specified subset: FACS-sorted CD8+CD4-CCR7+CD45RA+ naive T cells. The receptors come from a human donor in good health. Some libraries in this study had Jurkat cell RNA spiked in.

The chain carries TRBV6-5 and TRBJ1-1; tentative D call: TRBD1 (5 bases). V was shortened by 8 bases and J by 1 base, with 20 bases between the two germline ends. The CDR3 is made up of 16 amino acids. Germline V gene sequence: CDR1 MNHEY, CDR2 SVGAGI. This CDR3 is CASSIGPLRGNTEAFF. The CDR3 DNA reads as TGTGCCAGCTCGATCGGCCCTCTAAGGGGGAACACTGAAGCTTTCTTT.

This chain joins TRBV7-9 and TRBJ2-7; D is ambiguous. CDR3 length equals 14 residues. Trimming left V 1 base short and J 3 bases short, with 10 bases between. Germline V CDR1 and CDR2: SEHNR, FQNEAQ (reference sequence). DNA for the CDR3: TGTGCCAGCAGCTTAGGGCTAGGGATCTACGAGCAGTACTTC. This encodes CASSLGLGIYEQYF.

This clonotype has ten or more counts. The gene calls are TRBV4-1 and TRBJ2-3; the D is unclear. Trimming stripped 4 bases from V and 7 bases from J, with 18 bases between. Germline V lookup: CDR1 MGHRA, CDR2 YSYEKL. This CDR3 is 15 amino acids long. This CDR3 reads CASSPGRVVSHTQYF. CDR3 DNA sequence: TGCGCCAGCAGCCCCGGTAGGGTAGTGTCGCATACGCAGTATTTT.

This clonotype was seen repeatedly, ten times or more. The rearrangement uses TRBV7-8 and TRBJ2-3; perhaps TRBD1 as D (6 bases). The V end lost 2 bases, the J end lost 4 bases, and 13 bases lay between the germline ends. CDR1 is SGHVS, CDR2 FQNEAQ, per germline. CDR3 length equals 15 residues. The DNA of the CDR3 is TGTGCCAGCAGCTTAAGGGGGAATGTCGCAGATACGCAGTATTTT. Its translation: CASSLRGNVADTQYF.

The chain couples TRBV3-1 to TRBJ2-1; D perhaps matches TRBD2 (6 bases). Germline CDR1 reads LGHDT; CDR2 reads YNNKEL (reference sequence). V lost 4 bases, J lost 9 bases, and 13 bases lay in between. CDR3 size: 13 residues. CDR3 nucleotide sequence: TGTGCCAGCAGCCTCACTAGCCCCGGTGAGCAGTTCTTC. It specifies CASSLTSPGEQFF.

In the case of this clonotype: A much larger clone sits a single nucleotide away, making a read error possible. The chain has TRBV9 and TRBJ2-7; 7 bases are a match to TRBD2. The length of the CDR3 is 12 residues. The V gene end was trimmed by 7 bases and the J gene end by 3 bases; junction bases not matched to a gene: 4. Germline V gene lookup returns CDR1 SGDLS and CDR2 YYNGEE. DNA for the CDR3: TGTGCCAGCGGGGGGGACGGCTACGAGCAGTACTTC. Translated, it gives CASGGDGYEQYF. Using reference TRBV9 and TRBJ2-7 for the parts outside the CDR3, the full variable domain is DSGVTQTPKHLITATGQRVTLRCSPRSGDLSVYWYQQSLDQGLQFLIQYYNGEERAKGNILERFSAQQFPDLHSELNLSSLELGDSALYFCASGGDGYEQYFGPGTRLTVT.

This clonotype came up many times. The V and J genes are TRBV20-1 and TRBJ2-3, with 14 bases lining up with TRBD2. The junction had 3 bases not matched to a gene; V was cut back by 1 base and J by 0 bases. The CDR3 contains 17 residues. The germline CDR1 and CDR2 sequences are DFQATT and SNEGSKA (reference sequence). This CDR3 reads CSARGTSGRWSTDTQYF. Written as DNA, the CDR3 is TGCAGTGCTAGAGGGACTAGCGGGAGGTGGAGCACAGATACGCAGTATTTT.

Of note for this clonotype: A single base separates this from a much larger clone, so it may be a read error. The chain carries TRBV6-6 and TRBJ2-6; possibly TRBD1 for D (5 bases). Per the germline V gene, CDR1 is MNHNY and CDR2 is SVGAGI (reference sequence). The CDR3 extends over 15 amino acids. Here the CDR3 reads CASRPTASGANVPTF. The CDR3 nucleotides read TGTGCCAGCAGGCCTACAGCCTCTGGGGCCAACGTCCCGACTTTC.

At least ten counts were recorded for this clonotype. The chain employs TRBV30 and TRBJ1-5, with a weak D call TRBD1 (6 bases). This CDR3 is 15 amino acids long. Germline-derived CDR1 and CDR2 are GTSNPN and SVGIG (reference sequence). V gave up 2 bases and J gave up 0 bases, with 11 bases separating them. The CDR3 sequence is CAWSSDSYSNQPQHF. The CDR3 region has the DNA TGTGCCTGGAGTTCGGACAGCTATAGCAATCAGCCCCAGCATTTT.

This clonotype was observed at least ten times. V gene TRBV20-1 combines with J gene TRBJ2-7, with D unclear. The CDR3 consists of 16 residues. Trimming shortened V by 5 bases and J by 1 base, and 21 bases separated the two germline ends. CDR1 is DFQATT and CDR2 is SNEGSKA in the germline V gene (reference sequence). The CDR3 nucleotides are TGCAGTGCTGTTTCGGAAACAGCCTCTTCTTCCTACGAGCAGTACTTC. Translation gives CSAVSETASSSYEQYF.